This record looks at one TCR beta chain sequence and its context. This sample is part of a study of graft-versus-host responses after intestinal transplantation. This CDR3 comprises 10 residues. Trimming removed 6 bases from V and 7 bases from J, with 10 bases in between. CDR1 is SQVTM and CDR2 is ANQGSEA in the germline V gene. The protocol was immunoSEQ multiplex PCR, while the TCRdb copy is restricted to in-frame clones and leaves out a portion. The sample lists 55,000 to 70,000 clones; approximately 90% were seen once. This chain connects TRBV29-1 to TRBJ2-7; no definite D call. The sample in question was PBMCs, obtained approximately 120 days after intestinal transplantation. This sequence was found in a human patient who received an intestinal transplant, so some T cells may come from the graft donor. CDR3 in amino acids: CSVREMEQYF. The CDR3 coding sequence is TGCAGCGTGCGTGAGATGGAGCAGTACTTC.